Listed below are T cell receptor beta chains from one sample, sequenced in a study of beta chain features in type 1 diabetes. Generated by immunoSEQ multiplex PCR, the TCRdb table keeps only in-frame clones and is missing some. The sample lists 850,000 to 900,000 clones, 17% occurring once. Sequencing input: naive CD4+ T cells from blood. These receptors all come from a woman aged 18-29 years in good health. CDR3s include the opening cysteine and the closing phenylalanine or tryptophan. Fields, in order: V gene, clone size, J gene, D gene, CDR3 DNA, CDR3 protein. D genes are given only for firm matches. A row's size may be missing; if present it is once, few, many or a size class.

TRBV6-1	-	TRBJ2-3	TRBD2	TGTGCCAGCAGTGCCAGGACTAGCGAGACAGATACGCAGTATTTT	CASSARTSETDTQYF
TRBV9	-	TRBJ2-7	-	TGTGCCAGCAGCGTAGCTACGGGAGAGCTGGGTTTGGACGAGCAGTACTTC	CASSVATGELGLDEQYF
TRBV9	few	TRBJ2-7	TRBD1	TGTGCCAGCAGCCCACAGACAGGGCCCTACGAGCAGTACTTC	CASSPQTGPYEQYF
TRBV28	-	TRBJ1-2	TRBD1	TGTGCCAGCAGTTTGTGGGGACAGGGTTATGGCTACACCTTC	CASSLWGQGYGYTF
TRBV9	few	TRBJ2-2	TRBD2	TGTGCCAGCAGCGTAGGACTAGCTTGGGCCGGGGAGCTGTTTTTT	CASSVGLAWAGELFF
TRBV5-1	-	TRBJ1-2	TRBD1	TGCGCCAGCAAAGCCGCAGGGACAGGGAACTATGGCTACACCTTC	CASKAAGTGNYGYTF
TRBV23-1	few	TRBJ1-3	-	TGCGCCAGCAGTCATCCCTCTCCTGACAACTCTGGAAACACCATATATTTT	CASSHPSPDNSGNTIYF
TRBV5-4	-	TRBJ2-7	TRBD1	TGTGCCAGCAAGAGGGACAGCTACTCCTACGAGCAGTACTTC	CASKRDSYSYEQYF
TRBV5-4	few	TRBJ2-7	-	TGTGCCAGCAGCAGCCGGGACTTTGCAACAGACGAGCAGTACTTC	CASSSRDFATDEQYF
TRBV28	few	TRBJ1-5	TRBD1	TGTGCCAGCAGTCCGTTGGGGCAGGGGGGCGGTCAGCCCCAGCATTTT	CASSPLGQGGGQPQHF
TRBV28	few	TRBJ1-2	TRBD1	TGTGCCAGCAGTTCCCACGACAGGGACGGATCGAGCTACACCTTC	CASSSHDRDGSSYTF
TRBV6-5	-	TRBJ2-3	TRBD1	TGTGCCAGCAGCCGACAGGGCCTATCGGGTACGCAGTATTTT	CASSRQGLSGTQYF
TRBV5-6	few	TRBJ2-2	TRBD2	TGTGCCAGCAGCTGGGGACTAGCGGGAGTCGGGACCGGGGAGCTGTTTTTT	CASSWGLAGVGTGELFF
TRBV4-2	-	TRBJ2-5	-	TGTGCCAGCAGCCAGGAAAGGGGAGAGACCCAGTACTTC	CASSQERGETQYF
TRBV7-2	-	TRBJ2-2	-	TGTGCCAGCAGCTATCGCCTCCGGAACACCGGGGAGCTGTTTTTT	CASSYRLRNTGELFF
TRBV4-3	few	TRBJ2-3	TRBD2	TGCGCCAGCAGCCAAGGAGGTGTGATCGGCGGGAGGGCAACAGATACGCAGTATTTT	CASSQGGVIGGRATDTQYF
TRBV9	-	TRBJ2-2	TRBD2	TGTGCCAGCAGCGTAACCGGGACTAGCGGCGCCGGGGAGCTGTTTTTT	CASSVTGTSGAGELFF
TRBV18	-	TRBJ2-4	TRBD1	TGTGCCAGCTCACCAGCGACAGGGCCTGAAAACATTCAGTACTTC	CASSPATGPENIQYF
TRBV6-6	-	TRBJ2-5	TRBD2	TGTGCCAGCAGCAATAGCGGGGGAAAGGGAGAGACCCAGTACTTC	CASSNSGGKGETQYF
TRBV2	-	TRBJ2-3	TRBD2	TGTGCCAGCAGTCCAACGGGGCGGGAGTTCGATACGCAGTATTTT	CASSPTGREFDTQYF
TRBV14	few	TRBJ1-2	-	TGTGCCAGCAGCCAGGTGGAGGGGAGGATCTATGGCTACACCTTC	CASSQVEGRIYGYTF
TRBV5-4	few	TRBJ1-1	-	TGTGCCAGCAGCGGGGGAGGCCGCTCTGAAGCTTTCTTT	CASSGGGRSEAFF
TRBV4-3	few	TRBJ2-1	TRBD1	TGCGCCAGCAGCCAAGGCACCGGGACAGGGGGCAGGGAGCAGTTCTTC	CASSQGTGTGGREQFF
TRBV28	few	TRBJ2-7	TRBD1	TGTGCCAGCAACAACCCACCGGGGGACAGGTCCTACGAGCAGTACTTC	CASNNPPGDRSYEQYF
TRBV10-3	-	TRBJ2-7	-	TGTGCCATCAGTGACATCTACGAGCAGTACTTC	CAISDIYEQYF
TRBV7-9	few	TRBJ1-2	TRBD1	TGTGCCAGCAGCCCAGGAGGGACAGGGAGTATCGGCTACACCTTC	CASSPGGTGSIGYTF
TRBV6-1	-	TRBJ2-1	-	TGTGCCATCAGTGAGTCCGCTGGGACTCTAACAAGTGGTGAGCAGTTCTTC	CAISESAGTLTSGEQFF
TRBV15	-	TRBJ2-1	-	TGTGCCACCAGTAGACGCTACCGGGAGAGCTCCTACAATGAGCAGTTCTTC	CATSRRYRESSYNEQFF
TRBV10-3	few	TRBJ2-3	-	TGTGCCATCAATGGGCTGGGAGGTGCGGATACGCAGTATTTT	CAINGLGGADTQYF
TRBV5-1	-	TRBJ2-7	-	TGCGCCAGCAGCTTGGCCAGGGAATTTGGCGAGCAGTACTTC	CASSLAREFGEQYF
TRBV9	-	TRBJ2-5	TRBD1	TGTGCCAGCAGCCCGAGACAGGGTGTGATAGAGACCCAGTACTTC	CASSPRQGVIETQYF
TRBV7-3	-	TRBJ2-1	TRBD2	TGTGCCAGCAGCTTACTAGGGAGACTAGCGGGAACCCACAATGAGCAGTTCTTC	CASSLLGRLAGTHNEQFF
TRBV29-1	-	TRBJ2-5	-	TGCAGCGTTGAAGAGGGCGCCCCGGGACGCCAAGAGACCCAGTACTTC	CSVEEGAPGRQETQYF
TRBV20-1	-	TRBJ2-5	-	TGCAGTGCCAAGACCCCGGGGACCCAGTACTTC	CSAKTPGTQYF
TRBV6-5	-	TRBJ1-5	-	TGTGCCAGCAGCAAACTCATCGAGTACCAGCCCCAGCATTTT	CASSKLIEYQPQHF
TRBV29-1	-	TRBJ2-3	-	TGCAGCGTTGCCCCCCGGGAGTTTGGTCATACGCAGTATTTT	CSVAPREFGHTQYF
TRBV27	-	TRBJ2-7	TRBD2	TGTGCCAGCCAGCGGGAGGGCGTTATTCCTAGCCCCTACGAGCAGTACTTC	CASQREGVIPSPYEQYF
TRBV11-2	few	TRBJ2-7	-	TGTGCCAGCAGCTACCACTACGAGCAGTACTTC	CASSYHYEQYF
TRBV28	once	TRBJ2-6	-	TGTGCCAGCAGCCGGAGGCAAGCTGGGGCCAACGTCCTGACTTTC	CASSRRQAGANVLTF
TRBV4-3	few	TRBJ1-2	-	TGCGCCAGCAGCCCAATCCTTAACTATGGCTACACCTTC	CASSPILNYGYTF
TRBV15	few	TRBJ2-1	-	TGTGCCACCAGCAGAGATCTGCGAGAGCAGTTCTTC	CATSRDLREQFF
TRBV14	few	TRBJ2-7	-	TGTGCCAGCAGCCCTAACTCCTACGAGCAGTACTTC	CASSPNSYEQYF
TRBV5-1	-	TRBJ2-5	-	TGCGCCAGCAGCTTGCGCGGGGAACAAGAGACCCAGTACTTC	CASSLRGEQETQYF
TRBV28	-	TRBJ2-7	TRBD1	TGTGCCAGCAGTTTGATGTTCGGACAGGGGGCGTACGAGCAGTACTTC	CASSLMFGQGAYEQYF
TRBV14	few	TRBJ2-5	TRBD1	TGTGCCAGCAGCAAGAGGACAGGCCAAGAGACCCAGTACTTC	CASSKRTGQETQYF
TRBV5-4	-	TRBJ2-1	TRBD2	TGTGCCAGCAGCCCCGGGGGCGGGAGGGACCGGCGGCAGTTCTTC	CASSPGGGRDRRQFF
TRBV4-3	many	TRBJ2-3	-	TGCGCCAGCAGCCAAAGGAGGGATACGCAGTATTTT	CASSQRRDTQYF
TRBV10-3	few	TRBJ1-2	TRBD1	TGTGCCACGACAGGGACAGAATCAAATAACTATGGCTACACCTTC	CATTGTESNNYGYTF
TRBV7-2	-	TRBJ2-3	-	TGTGCCAGCAGCTTACCAGTTAAAGATACGCAGTATTTT	CASSLPVKDTQYF
TRBV9	-	TRBJ2-5	-	TGTGCCAGCAGCGTAGTGGGATCTAGACAAGAGACCCAGTACTTC	CASSVVGSRQETQYF
TRBV18	few	TRBJ2-1	-	TGTGCCAGCTCACCACGTCAGGTTACGAATGAGCAGTTCTTC	CASSPRQVTNEQFF
TRBV7-2	-	TRBJ2-7	-	TGTGCCAGCACTTTAGCCCCTGAATCCTACGAGCAGTACTTC	CASTLAPESYEQYF
TRBV29-1	-	TRBJ1-3	TRBD1	TGCAGCGTCGTTACAGGGGGTAGCGACACCATATATTTT	CSVVTGGSDTIYF
TRBV7-3	few	TRBJ2-1	-	TGTGCCAGCAGCTTAGGACATTACAATGAGCAGTTCTTC	CASSLGHYNEQFF
TRBV5-1	-	TRBJ2-5	-	TGCGCCAGCAGCTCCGACAGTAAACAAGAGACCCAGTACTTC	CASSSDSKQETQYF